Presented here are 17 T cell receptor beta chains from one specimen sequenced in a study of blood T cell repertoires in COVID-19. Sequencing was performed with immunoSEQ multiplex PCR; in TCRdb, only in-frame clones are kept and a portion is missing. The table includes more than 150,000 clones, about 90% detected once. The sequenced sample consisted of PBMCs or T cells enriched from blood (not recorded which). The receptor set was obtained from a woman in her 50s who had recovered from COVID-19.

The rearrangement joins TRBV14 to TRBJ2-3, with TRBD1 identical over 7 bases. Per germline, CDR1 SGHDN and CDR2 FVKESK. The trim removed 2 bases at V and 1 base at J, leaving 3 bases unmatched. CDR3 length: 15 amino acids. In nucleotides, the CDR3 is TGTGCCAGCAGCCAAAGGGGGCCGCGCACAGATACGCAGTATTTT. Its protein product is CASSQRGPRTDTQYF.

V gene TRBV7-2 combines with J gene TRBJ2-1; D is perhaps TRBD2 (6 bases). CDR3 size: 14 residues. Trimming pared 1 base from V and 10 bases from J, leaving 14 bases between. Germline V lookup: CDR1 SGHTA, CDR2 FQGNSA. For the CDR3, the DNA is TGTGCCAGCAGCTTAGAACTAGCTGGTGGCGAGCAGTTCTTC. Protein product: CASSLELAGGEQFF.

The V and J genes are TRBV14 and TRBJ1-1; the match to TRBD1 covers 9 bases. This CDR3 region has 14 residues. Germline V gene lookup returns CDR1 SGHDN and CDR2 FVKESK. With 6 bases clipped from V and 3 bases from J, the junction kept 5 bases outside the gene matches. The CDR3 sequence: CASRIQGADTEAFF. CDR3 nucleotide sequence: TGTGCCAGCAGGATACAGGGGGCGGACACTGAAGCTTTCTTT.

The rearrangement joins TRBV27 to TRBJ1-2; TRBD1 aligns across 7 bases. Germline loops: CDR1 MNHEY, CDR2 SMNVEV (reference sequence). The junction had 13 bases not matched to a gene; V was cut back by 5 bases and J by 4 bases. This CDR3 has 16 residues. CDR3 in amino acids: CASSESGTVRTYGYTF. CDR3 coding DNA: TGTGCCAGCAGTGAATCCGGGACAGTCCGTACCTATGGCTACACCTTC.

The CDR3 loop reads CASSTPGESSYEQYF. CDR3 in DNA: TGTGCCAGTAGTACCCCCGGGGAGAGCTCCTACGAGCAGTACTTC. V usage is TRBV19 and J usage is TRBJ2-7, with D perhaps matching TRBD2 (5 bases). The CDR3 runs 15 residues. V lost 4 bases and J lost 0, with 13 bases in between. Germline lookup yields CDR1 LNHDA and CDR2 SQIVND (reference sequence).

The J gene is TRBJ2-1, the V gene TRBV10-2, with 11 bases matching TRBD2. Trimming took 3 bases from V and 0 from J; bases not matched to a gene: 4. The CDR3 extends over 17 amino acids. CDR1 and CDR2 (germline): WSHSY, SAAADI. The CDR3 sequence is CASSDRTSGYSYNEQFF. The DNA for the CDR3 is TGCGCCAGCAGTGATAGGACTAGCGGGTACTCCTACAATGAGCAGTTCTTC.

This chain uses TRBV4-2 with TRBJ2-1; maybe TRBD1 (6 bases). This CDR3 has 16 residues. V gave up 1 base and J gave up 2 bases, with 12 bases separating them. The germline V gene encodes CDR1 LGHNA and CDR2 YNFKEQ. CDR3 nucleotides: TGTGCCAGCAGCCAAGGGGGGCTTGAGGCCTACAATGAGCAGTTCTTC. Its protein is CASSQGGLEAYNEQFF.

This clone has only one observation. V usage is TRBV9 and J usage is TRBJ2-1; 7 bases agree with TRBD2. Trimming removed 3 bases from V and 5 bases from J; junction bases left unmatched: 5. CDR1 and CDR2 from the germline V gene are SGDLS and YYNGEE. CDR3 length: 14 amino acids. This CDR3 is CASSESGTDNEQFF. Here the CDR3 DNA reads TGTGCCAGCAGCGAAAGCGGGACCGACAATGAGCAGTTCTTC.

The chain employs TRBV3-1 (or the pseudogene TRBV3-2) and TRBJ2-1; D not certain. V was trimmed by 1 base and J by 8 bases, leaving 9 bases between them. Germline lookup yields CDR1 LGHDT and CDR2 YNNKEL (reference sequence). The length of the CDR3 is 13 residues. CDR3 sequence: CASSQVWSDEQFF. In nucleotides, the CDR3 is TGTGCCAGCAGCCAAGTATGGTCGGATGAGCAGTTCTTC.

The J gene is TRBJ1-2, the V gene TRBV25-1; 8 nucleotides line up with TRBD1. This CDR3 comprises 14 residues. Germline CDR1 and CDR2: MGHDK and SYGVNS. J was trimmed by 5 bases and V by 4 bases; bases with no gene match: 6. DNA of the CDR3: TGTGCCAGCAGTGCCTTGGACAGGGAATATGGCTACACCTTC. It codes for CASSALDREYGYTF.

The chain uses TRBV30 and TRBJ2-3; 7 bases agree with TRBD1. Germline CDR1 and CDR2: GTSNPN and SVGIG (reference sequence). J lost 4 bases, V lost 1 base, and 2 bases had no gene match. CDR3 length equals 13 residues. The CDR3 sequence is CAWSGQGPDTQYF. The CDR3 coding sequence is TGTGCCTGGAGTGGACAGGGACCAGATACGCAGTATTTT.

The chain links TRBV11-3 to TRBJ2-3; D gene ambiguous. Per germline, CDR1 SGHNT and CDR2 YENEEA. There are 12 residues in the CDR3. Trimming stripped 5 bases from V and 5 bases from J, with 8 bases between. The CDR3 here is CASSRSGDTQYF. The CDR3 DNA is TGTGCCAGCAGCCGTAGTGGAGATACGCAGTATTTT.

V usage is TRBV6-5 and J usage is TRBJ1-1, with 8 bases fitting TRBD1. Germline CDR1 reads MNHEY; CDR2 reads SVGAGI. The V gene end was trimmed by 2 bases and the J gene end by 7 bases; junction bases not matched to a gene: 9. The CDR3 spans 15 residues. The CDR3 region has the DNA TGTGCCAGCAGTTACCCCTCAGGGGGCGACGGTGAAGCTTTCTTT. Its protein product is CASSYPSGGDGEAFF.

Concerning this clone itself: The sample contains more than one DNA sequence encoding this CDR3. The J gene is TRBJ2-3, the V gene TRBV18; 16 nucleotides agree with TRBD2. J was trimmed by 6 bases and V by 0 bases; bases with no gene match: 0. The CDR3 spans 16 residues. Germline V gene sequence: CDR1 KGHSH, CDR2 LQKENI. CDR3 DNA sequence: TGTGCCAGCTCACCACCGGGACTAGCGGGAGGGGATACGCAGTATTTT. Translating it yields CASSPPGLAGGDTQYF.

In DNA form, the CDR3 reads TGTGCCAGCAGTTCGCTTTGGGACAGGGAATACAATGAGCAGTTCTTC. Residues: CASSSLWDREYNEQFF. The genes are TRBV27 and TRBJ2-1, with 9 bases lining up with TRBD1. J lost 4 bases, V lost 4 bases, and 8 bases had no gene match. Germline CDR1 reads MNHEY; CDR2 reads SMNVEV (reference sequence). The CDR3 runs to 16 residues.

The gene calls are TRBV3-1 (or the pseudogene TRBV3-2) and TRBJ2-2, with 9 bases lining up with TRBD1. The CDR3 has 17 amino acids. V shed 1 base, J shed 0 bases, and the junction held 3 bases outside the gene matches. CDR1 and CDR2 from the germline V gene are LGHDT and YNNKEL (reference sequence). CDR3 sequence reads: CASSQGWTGANTGELFF. Written as DNA, the CDR3 is TGTGCCAGCAGCCAAGGCTGGACAGGGGCGAACACCGGGGAGCTGTTTTTT.

This clone was seen only a few times. The chain carries TRBV7-9 and TRBJ2-7; the match to TRBD2 covers 11 bases. The germline gives CDR1 SEHNR, CDR2 FQNEAQ (reference sequence). The CDR3 contains 14 residues. The trim removed 6 bases at V and 1 base at J, leaving 2 bases unmatched. The CDR3 protein is CASSLAGGSYEQYF. CDR3 DNA sequence: TGTGCCAGCAGTCTAGCGGGAGGATCCTACGAGCAGTACTTC.